This passage covers 20 T cell receptor beta chains from one sample sequenced in a study of T cells in Graves' hyperthyroidism and ophthalmopathy. From RNA transcripts, TCR beta CDR3 regions were amplified. In the first-round RT-PCR of the TCR CDR3, the HTBI primer set was used. MiXCR, run by TCRdb on the multiplex PCR reads, gives a single entry per CDR3 protein. The data show about 420,000 distinct CDR3 sequences, with roughly an eighth seen just once and 5.3% held by the top ten. Sequencing input: blood. All receptors come from a woman aged 18 to 35 with Graves' hyperthyroidism.

The chain combines TRBV27 with TRBJ1-5, with no clear D. The germline V and J ends were trimmed by 4 bases and 0 bases, with 4 bases remaining between them. The germline gives CDR1 MNHEY, CDR2 SMNVEV (reference sequence). This CDR3 region has 13 residues. The CDR3 loop is CASSSASNQPQHF. CDR3 nucleotides: TGTGCCAGCAGTTCTGCTAGCAATCAGCCCCAGCATTTT.

The table lists this clonotype with many counts. V is TRBV28 and J is TRBJ2-1, with D unclear. This CDR3 spans 15 amino acids. Germline V gives CDR1 MDHEN, CDR2 SYDVKM. The V end lost 6 bases, the J end lost 1 base, and 13 bases lay between the germline ends. Written as DNA, the CDR3 is TGTGCCAGCAGGCTGTCTCCCAATTCCTACAATGAGCAGTTCTTC. Its protein product is CASRLSPNSYNEQFF.

This clonotype was seen ten or more times. The genes are TRBV2 and TRBJ1-2; TRBD1 is a possible D gene (6 bases). Germline V gene lookup returns CDR1 SNHLY and CDR2 FYNNEI. The V end lost 7 bases, the J end lost 7 bases, and 19 bases lay between the germline ends. The CDR3 extends over 14 amino acids. Here the CDR3 reads CASTRGRGAAGYTF. Here the CDR3 DNA reads TGTGCCAGCACCCGGGGCAGGGGCGCCGCTGGCTACACCTTC.

This clonotype was counted between two and nine times. In nucleotides, the CDR3 is TGTGCCACCAGCAGTAACACTTGGGGAGTACGAGCCTACGAGCAGTACTTC. It yields the protein CATSSNTWGVRAYEQYF. This chain joins TRBV15 and TRBJ2-7; D might be TRBD2 (5 bases). CDR1 is LNHNV and CDR2 is YYDKDF in the germline V gene (reference sequence). V lost 3 bases and J lost 2, with 20 bases in between. The CDR3 covers 17 residues.

The V gene is TRBV18, the J gene TRBJ2-2; D is perhaps TRBD1 or TRBD2 (5 bases each). CDR3 length: 16 amino acids. Trimming removed 2 bases from V and 8 bases from J, with 18 bases in between. Germline V CDR1 and CDR2: KGHSH, LQKENI. The CDR3 region has the DNA TGTGCCAGCTCACCAGTAGAAGCCAGGGAGATGGGGGAGCTGTTTTTT. This sequence encodes CASSPVEAREMGELFF. Complete variable domain (other parts from reference TRBV18 and TRBJ2-2): NAGVMQNPRHLVRRRGQEARLRCSPMKGHSHVYWYRQLPEEGLKFMVYLQKENIIDESGMPKERFSAEFPKEGPSILRIQQVVRGDSAAYFCASSPVEAREMGELFFGEGSRLTVL.

This clonotype was observed at least ten times. V and J are TRBV7-3 and TRBJ2-7, with D uncertain. In germline, CDR1 is SGHTA, CDR2 FQGTGA. Deletions cut 1 base from V and 3 bases from J, with 7 bases between. The CDR3 sequence is 13 residues long. For the CDR3, the DNA is TGTGCCAGCAGCTTAAACGTCGGCTACGAGCAGTACTTC. Translation: CASSLNVGYEQYF.

Notes on this clonotype: One end of the junction is discordant with germline, which a read error may explain. The V call is TRBV7-9, the J call TRBJ2-5; perhaps TRBD2 as D (5 bases). Germline CDR1 reads SEHNR; CDR2 reads FQNEAQ (reference sequence). The CDR3 runs to 14 residues. CDR3 sequence (DNA): TGTGCCAGCAGCCCCTTGCGGGTGCAAGAGACCCGGTACTTC. Protein: CASSPLRVQETRYF.

This clonotype was counted a few times. The chain carries TRBV30 and TRBJ2-7, with TRBD1 matching 8 bases. This CDR3 contains 15 residues. Trimming at V came to 2 bases and at J to 0 bases, leaving 6 bases not matched to a gene. Germline V lookup: CDR1 GTSNPN, CDR2 SVGIG (reference sequence). CDR3 DNA: TGTGCCTGGAGTCACAGGGGGGCGGGCTCCTACGAGCAGTACTTC. It is translated as CAWSHRGAGSYEQYF.

At least ten counts were recorded for this clonotype. The chain couples TRBV3-1 to TRBJ1-1; a possible D gene is TRBD1 (6 bases). CDR3 length: 15 residues. V was trimmed by 1 base and J by 6 bases, leaving 15 bases between them. CDR1 and CDR2 (germline): LGHDT, YNNKEL (reference sequence). CDR3 bases: TGTGCCAGCAGCCAAGGGGCCTCCAGGGGCGCTGAAGCTTTCTTT. Translated, it gives CASSQGASRGAEAFF.

This clonotype was picked up many times. Its ends do not fully match the called genes, so a read error is possible. The V and J genes are TRBV2 and TRBJ2-7, with TRBD2 matching 7 bases. The CDR3 totals 14 residues. CDR1 is SNHLY and CDR2 is FYNNEI in the germline V gene. CDR3 sequence (DNA): TGTGCCAGCAGTAAAGCGGGAACCTCCTACGAGCAGTACTTC. Protein sequence: CASSKAGTSYEQYF.

This rearrangement joins TRBV5-5 to TRBJ2-2; tentative D call: TRBD2 (5 bases). V lost 3 bases, J lost 0 bases, and 15 bases lay in between. Germline V lookup: CDR1 SGHKS, CDR2 YYEKEE (reference sequence). CDR3 length: 17 amino acids. CDR3 DNA: TGTGCCAGCAGCTCGACGACCATTAGCGCGAACACCGGGGAGCTGTTTTTT. Translating it yields CASSSTTISANTGELFF. The full variable domain, with the rest looked up from reference TRBV5-5 and TRBJ2-2, is DAGVTQSPTHLIKTRGQQVTLRCSPISGHKSVSWYQQVLGQGPQFIFQYYEKEERGRGNFPDRFSARQFPNYSSELNVNALLLGDSALYLCASSSTTISANTGELFFGEGSRLTVL.

This clonotype was seen only a few times. The chain recombines TRBV10-3 with TRBJ2-1, with TRBD2 matching 9 bases. V gave up 3 bases and J gave up 5 bases; unmatched junction bases: 20. Germline V gene data show CDR1 as ENHRY and CDR2 as SYGVKD. CDR3 length: 20 residues. As DNA, the CDR3 is TGTGCCATCAGTGACAGTTCCTCCTTCTCGCGGGAGGGCCTTAACAATGAGCAGTTCTTC. Its protein product is CAISDSSSFSREGLNNEQFF.

This clonotype was observed at least ten times. CDR3 in DNA: TGTGCCAGCAGTGAACTAGCGGGAGGTTACTACAATGAGCAGTTCTTC. It translates to CASSELAGGYYNEQFF. The chain combines TRBV2 with TRBJ2-1, with 11 bases lining up with TRBD2. The V and J ends lost 2 bases and 3 bases, in that order; junction bases with no gene match: 3. The CDR3 covers 16 residues. Germline CDR1 SNHLY, CDR2 FYNNEI.

The chain combines TRBV9 with TRBJ2-1; 8 nucleotides line up with TRBD2. The germline V gene encodes CDR1 SGDLS and CDR2 YYNGEE. The CDR3 covers 14 residues. Trimming cost V 2 bases and J 8 bases; bases outside gene matches: 6. CDR3 coding DNA: TGTGCCAGCAGCGTTGACGGGAGGGGGGATGAGCAGTTCTTC. Translating gives CASSVDGRGDEQFF.

In its sample, this clonotype was seen a few times. This chain joins TRBV12-3 or TRBV12-4 and TRBJ1-2, with TRBD1 as a possible D gene (6 bases). CDR3 length equals 14 residues. The V gene lost 5 bases and the J gene lost 5 bases, with 15 bases spanning the gap. CDR3: CASSTGPGGYGYTF. CDR3 coding DNA: TGTGCCAGCAGTACAGGGCCCGGGGGGTATGGCTACACCTTC.

This clonotype has a count of ten or more. CDR3 amino acids: CSARDPKGMNTEAFF. CDR3 DNA sequence: TGCAGTGCTAGAGATCCTAAGGGAATGAACACTGAAGCTTTCTTT. The genes are TRBV20-1 and TRBJ1-1, with no clear D. The V end was cut by 0 bases, the J end by 0 bases, with 11 bases between. CDR3 length: 15 amino acids. CDR1 and CDR2 (germline): DFQATT, SNEGSKA (reference sequence).

The sample holds many counts of this clonotype. V usage is TRBV7-2 and J usage is TRBJ1-1; D gene uncertain. The CDR3 contains 13 residues. From germline, CDR1 is SGHTA and CDR2 FQGNSA. V lost 6 bases and J 5 bases, leaving 13 bases between the germline ends. The DNA for the CDR3 is TGTGCCAGCAGATCCCGAGGGTTTACTGAAGCTTTCTTT. Translated: CASRSRGFTEAFF.

The table lists this clonotype with many counts. The gene calls are TRBV15 and TRBJ2-7, with a tentative D call TRBD1 (7 bases). Germline values: CDR1 LNHNV, CDR2 YYDKDF (reference sequence). V lost 0 bases, J lost 5 bases, and 23 bases lay in between. The CDR3 extends over 18 amino acids. DNA for the CDR3: TGTGCCACCAGCAGAGATCCTCCGGGGCAGGGGGGTTTGGACGAGCAGTACTTC. Translating it yields CATSRDPPGQGGLDEQYF.

This clonotype showed up just a few times. J is TRBJ2-2 and V is TRBV10-1; D possibly corresponds to TRBD2 (6 bases). V was cut by 4 bases and J by 2 bases, with 11 bases left in between. This CDR3 region has 15 residues. Germline V gives CDR1 WNHNN, CDR2 SYGVQD (reference sequence). The chain's CDR3 is CASSALSGNTGELFF. The CDR3 DNA sequence: TGCGCCAGCAGTGCGCTTAGCGGCAACACCGGGGAGCTGTTTTTT.

The sample holds many counts of this clonotype. The chain couples TRBV27 to TRBJ2-1; 7 bases agree with TRBD2. This CDR3 region has 14 residues. Trimming took 2 bases from V and 6 from J; bases not matched to a gene: 4. Germline values: CDR1 MNHEY, CDR2 SMNVEV (reference sequence). DNA of the CDR3: TGTGCCAGCAGTTTACGCGGGAGTGGCAATGAGCAGTTCTTC. Translated: CASSLRGSGNEQFF.